The clone carrying this TCR beta chain was counted at least ten times. The antigen remains unidentified. V was clipped by 4 bases and J by 3 bases; unmatched bases: 9. Looked up from germline, CDR1 is LNHDA and CDR2 is SQIVND (reference sequence). This CDR3 spans 16 amino acids. Amplification of TCR alpha and beta CDR3 regions from RNA used iRepertoire nested multiplex PCR. For one-step reverse transcription and amplification, about 85-400 ng of tissue mRNA or PBMC total RNA was used. TCRdb used MiXCR to reprocess the multiplex PCR reads, holding one entry per CDR3 protein. The table has tens of thousands of distinct CDR3 sequences, roughly 37% seen once. The data derive from a study of glioma-infiltrating T cells. The study, taken as a whole, reports: Tissue-blood divergence was below expectation in non-neoplastic patients, above in gliomas.

The gene calls are TRBV19 and TRBJ2-5; 9 bases align to TRBD1. The clonotype comes from a human donor with low-grade glioma or glioblastoma, undergoing nonglioma brain surgery, or in good health (not recorded which). Material: glioma tissue, nonneoplastic brain tissue, or PBMCs (not recorded which). The CDR3 sequence: CASSTGQGTTKETQYF. CDR3 nucleotide sequence: TGTGCCAGTAGTACCGGACAGGGGACAACCAAAGAGACCCAGTACTTC.